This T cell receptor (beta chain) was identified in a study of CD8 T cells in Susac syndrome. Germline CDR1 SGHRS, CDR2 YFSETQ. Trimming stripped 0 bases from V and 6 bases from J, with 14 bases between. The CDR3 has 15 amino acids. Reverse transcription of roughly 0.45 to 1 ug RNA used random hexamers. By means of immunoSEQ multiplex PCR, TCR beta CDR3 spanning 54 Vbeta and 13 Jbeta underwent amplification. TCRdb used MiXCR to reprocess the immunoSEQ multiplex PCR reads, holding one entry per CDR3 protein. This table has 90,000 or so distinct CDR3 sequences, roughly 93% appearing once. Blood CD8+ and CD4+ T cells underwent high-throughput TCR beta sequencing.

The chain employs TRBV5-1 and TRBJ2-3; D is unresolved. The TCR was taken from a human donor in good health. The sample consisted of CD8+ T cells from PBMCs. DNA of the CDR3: TGCGCCAGCAGCTTGGGAGTCATCTCTGGCGATACGCAGTATTTT. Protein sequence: CASSLGVISGDTQYF. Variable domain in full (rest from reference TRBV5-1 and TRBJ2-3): KAGVTQTPRYLIKTRGQQVTLSCSPISGHRSVSWYQQTPGQGLQFLFEYFSETQRNKGNFPGRFSGRQFSNSRSEMNVSTLELGDSALYLCASSLGVISGDTQYFGPGTRLTVL.